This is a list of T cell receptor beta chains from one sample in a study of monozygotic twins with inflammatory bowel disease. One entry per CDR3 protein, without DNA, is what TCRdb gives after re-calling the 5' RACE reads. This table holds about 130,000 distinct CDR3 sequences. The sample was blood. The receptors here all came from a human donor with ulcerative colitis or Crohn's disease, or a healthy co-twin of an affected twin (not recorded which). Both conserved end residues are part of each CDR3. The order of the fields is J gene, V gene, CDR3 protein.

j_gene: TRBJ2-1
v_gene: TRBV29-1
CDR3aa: CSVDVGVNNEQFF

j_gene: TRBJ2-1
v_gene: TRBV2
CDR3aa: CASSEMGAPDEQFF

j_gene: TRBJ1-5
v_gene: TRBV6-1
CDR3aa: CASRKGQGALSNQPQHF

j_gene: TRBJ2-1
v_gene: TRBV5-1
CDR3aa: CASSRTSANPYNEQFF

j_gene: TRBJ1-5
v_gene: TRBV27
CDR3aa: CASSSPGREPQHF

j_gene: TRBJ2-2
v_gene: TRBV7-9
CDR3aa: CASSSGVTGELFF

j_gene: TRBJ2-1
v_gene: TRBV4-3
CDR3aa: CASSRAYKGYNEQFF

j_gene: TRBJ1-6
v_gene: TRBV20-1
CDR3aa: CSARDGNSYNSPLHF

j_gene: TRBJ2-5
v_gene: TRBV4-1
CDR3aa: CASSLAHQETQYF

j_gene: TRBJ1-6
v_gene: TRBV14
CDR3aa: CASSRYIQGAARRNSPLHF

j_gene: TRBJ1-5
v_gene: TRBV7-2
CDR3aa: CASSKDPGRPQHF

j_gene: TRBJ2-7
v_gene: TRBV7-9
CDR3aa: CASSLAPDPTSYEQYF

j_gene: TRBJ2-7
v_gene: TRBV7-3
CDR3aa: CASSPDRSAYEQYF

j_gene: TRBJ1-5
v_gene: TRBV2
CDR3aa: CASSPEDRASQPQHF

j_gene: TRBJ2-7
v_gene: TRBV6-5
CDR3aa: CASSYSFWGTGNHEQYF

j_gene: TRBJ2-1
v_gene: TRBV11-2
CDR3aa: CASSLGTLAGGYNEQFF

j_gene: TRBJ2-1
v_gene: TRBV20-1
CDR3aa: CSARKISYNEQFF

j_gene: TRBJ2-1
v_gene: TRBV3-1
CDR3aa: CASSQDYGASGRYYNEQFF

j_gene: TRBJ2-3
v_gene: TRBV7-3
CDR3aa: CASGPGLATDTQYF

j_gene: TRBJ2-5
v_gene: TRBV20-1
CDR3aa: CSARDRALWETQYF

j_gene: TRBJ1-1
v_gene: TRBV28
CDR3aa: CASSLGGIDTEAFF

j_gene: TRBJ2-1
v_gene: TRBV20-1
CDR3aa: CSARDLRGSHNEQFF

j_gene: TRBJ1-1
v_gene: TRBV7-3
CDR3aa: CASSPTRGANTEAFF

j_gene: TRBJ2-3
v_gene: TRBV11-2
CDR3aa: CASSLTGESTDTQYF

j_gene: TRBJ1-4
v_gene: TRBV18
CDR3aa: CASSPGPSNEKLFF

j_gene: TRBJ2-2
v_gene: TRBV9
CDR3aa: CASSVGLAGVWELFF

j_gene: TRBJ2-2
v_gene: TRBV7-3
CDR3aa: CASSLTGTSSTGELFF

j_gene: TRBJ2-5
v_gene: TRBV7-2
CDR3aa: CASSLQTFQETQYF

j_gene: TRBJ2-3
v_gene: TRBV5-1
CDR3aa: CASSNPRGRTSGYSSTDTQYF

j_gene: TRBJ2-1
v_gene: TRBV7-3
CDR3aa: CASSLTSGGEQFF

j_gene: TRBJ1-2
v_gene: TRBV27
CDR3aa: CASSTGTGANYGYTF

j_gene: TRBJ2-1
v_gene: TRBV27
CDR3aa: CASTGPVAGDEQFF